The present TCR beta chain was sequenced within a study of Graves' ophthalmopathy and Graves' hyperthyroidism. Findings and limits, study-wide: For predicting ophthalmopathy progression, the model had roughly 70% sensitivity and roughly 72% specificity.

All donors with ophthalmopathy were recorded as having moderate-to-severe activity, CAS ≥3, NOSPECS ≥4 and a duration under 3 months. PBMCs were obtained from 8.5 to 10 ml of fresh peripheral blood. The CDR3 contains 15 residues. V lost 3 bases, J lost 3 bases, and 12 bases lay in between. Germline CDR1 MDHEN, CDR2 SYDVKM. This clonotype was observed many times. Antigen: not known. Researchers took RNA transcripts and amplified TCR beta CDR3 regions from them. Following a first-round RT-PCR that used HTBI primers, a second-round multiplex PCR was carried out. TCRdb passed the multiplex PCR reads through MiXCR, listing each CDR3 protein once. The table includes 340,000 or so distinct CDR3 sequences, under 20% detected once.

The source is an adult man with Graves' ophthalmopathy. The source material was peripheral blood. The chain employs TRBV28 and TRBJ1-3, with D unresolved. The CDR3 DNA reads TGTGCCAGCAGTTTCCGTGGACTGGGTGGAAACACCATATATTTT. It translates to CASSFRGLGGNTIYF.